Each of the 13 T cell receptor beta chains below was sequenced from the same sample in a study of blood T cell repertoires in COVID-19. The table came from immunoSEQ multiplex PCR; TCRdb's copy has only in-frame clones and leaves some out. The sample includes about 36,000 clones, around 80% of them seen just once. Input material: peripheral blood. These receptors all come from a man in his 60s with acute or convalescent COVID-19.

The rearrangement links TRBV2 to TRBJ2-7; 10 bases align to TRBD2. This CDR3 spans 17 amino acids. Germline lookup yields CDR1 SNHLY and CDR2 FYNNEI. The ends lost 0 bases at V and 3 bases at J; junction bases unmatched: 8. The CDR3 sequence: CASSEATRTSGNYEQYF. The CDR3 nucleotides are TGTGCCAGCAGTGAAGCGACACGGACTAGCGGAAACTACGAGCAGTACTTC.

V and J are TRBV28 and TRBJ1-2; TRBD1 might be the D (5 bases). Germline-derived CDR1 and CDR2 are MDHEN and SYDVKM. The germline V and J ends were trimmed by 3 bases and 0 bases, with 14 bases remaining between them. CDR3 length: 16 amino acids. The CDR3 nucleotides are TGTGCCAGCAGTTTTCAAGGACATAAAGCTAACTATGGCTACACCTTC. Translation gives CASSFQGHKANYGYTF.

This clone has a single count. The junction departs from the called germline gene at one end, perhaps through a read error. The chain couples TRBV6-5 to TRBJ1-6, with 7 bases matching TRBD1. Per the germline V gene, CDR1 is MNHEY and CDR2 is SVGAGI. The CDR3 runs to 15 residues. CDR3 coding DNA: TGTGCCAGCAGAGACAGGGAATCCTATAATTCACCCCCCCACTTT. Residues: CASRDRESYNSPPHF.

The V gene is TRBV23-1, the J gene TRBJ1-5; 8 bases match TRBD1. TRBV23-1 has ORF status, its function being uncertain. The CDR3 sequence is 15 residues long. After removal of 10 bases from V and 1 base from J, the junction contained 9 bases not matched to a gene. This chain's CDR3 is CATLSTGVSNQPQHF. The CDR3 region has the DNA TGCGCCACCCTATCGACAGGGGTCAGCAATCAGCCCCAGCATTTT.

V usage is TRBV7-8 and J usage is TRBJ1-6, with D perhaps matching TRBD1 (6 bases). The germline V and J ends were trimmed by 3 bases and 8 bases, with 14 bases remaining between them. The V gene's germline CDR1 is SGHVS and CDR2 FQNEAQ. CDR3 size: 15 residues. CDR3 sequence: CASSLGRGPYSPLHF. CDR3 in DNA: TGTGCCAGCAGCTTGGGCAGGGGCCCGTATTCACCCCTCCACTTT.

This clone was seen once. This chain links TRBV28 with TRBJ2-7; 10 nucleotides align to TRBD1. This CDR3 is 16 amino acids long. Germline V gene data show CDR1 as MDHEN and CDR2 as SYDVKM. The V segment lost 7 bases and the J segment 5 bases; nucleotides outside the gene matches: 14. As DNA, the CDR3 is TGTGCCAGCACTATACCTCCGGGACAGGGGTTGAACGAGCAGTACTTC. It translates to CASTIPPGQGLNEQYF.

V usage is TRBV6-5 and J usage is TRBJ2-5, with 9 bases identical to TRBD2. The germline V gene encodes CDR1 MNHEY and CDR2 SVGAGI. There are 13 residues in the CDR3. V trimming: 11 bases; J trimming: 3 bases; junction bases outside the gene matches: 7. CDR3 DNA sequence: TGTGCCGCGGGGGGGCGTGCGAAAGAGACCCAGTACTTC. Translation gives CAAGGRAKETQYF.

The sample holds a few counts of this clone. This chain uses TRBV3-1 (or the pseudogene TRBV3-2) with TRBJ2-7; TRBD2 matches 10 bases. CDR1 and CDR2 (germline): LGHDT, YNNKEL (reference sequence). V shed 5 bases and J 2 bases; nucleotides not matched to a gene: 6. This CDR3 has 15 amino acids. The chain's CDR3 is CASSGRTSGTYEQYF. CDR3 nucleotide sequence: TGTGCCAGCAGCGGACGAACTAGCGGGACCTACGAGCAGTACTTC.

This clone was seen a handful of times. This CDR3 reads CASSLDSGPTDTQYF. As DNA, the CDR3 is TGTGCCAGCAGCTTAGATAGCGGGCCCACAGATACGCAGTATTTT. The chain joins TRBV7-2 to TRBJ2-3, with TRBD2 matching over 7 bases. CDR1 SGHTA and CDR2 FQGNSA come from the germline V gene. The J segment lost 2 bases and the V segment lost 1 base, leaving 3 bases of the junction unmatched. The CDR3 is 15 residues long.

This chain joins TRBV6-5 and TRBJ1-1; 7 nucleotides agree with TRBD1. V was pared by 6 bases and J by 4 bases, with 5 bases of the junction left unmatched. In germline, CDR1 is MNHEY, CDR2 SVGAGI. This CDR3 has 13 residues. The CDR3: CASSPAGGTEAFF. The CDR3 DNA sequence: TGTGCCAGCAGCCCCGCAGGGGGCACTGAAGCTTTCTTT.

The V call is TRBV30, the J call TRBJ2-2; 12 positions match TRBD2. CDR1 and CDR2 from the germline V gene are GTSNPN and SVGIG (reference sequence). J was trimmed by 2 bases and V by 1 base; bases with no gene match: 5. The CDR3 totals 17 residues. CDR3 DNA: TGTGCCTGGAGTGGGGGACTAGCGGGTGCTAACACCGGGGAGCTGTTTTTT. Translation gives CAWSGGLAGANTGELFF.

This chain links TRBV6-4 with TRBJ1-5, with D hard to call. This CDR3 comprises 13 residues. Germline CDR1 and CDR2: MRHNA and SNTAGT. The V gene lost 5 bases and the J gene lost 4 bases, with 9 bases spanning the gap. This CDR3 is CASSRELNQPQHF. Here the CDR3 DNA reads TGTGCCAGCAGTCGGGAGTTGAATCAGCCCCAGCATTTT.

V usage is TRBV27 and J usage is TRBJ2-1, with D possibly TRBD2 on 5 matching bases. V dropped 6 bases and J dropped 6 bases, with 12 bases sitting between them. In germline, CDR1 is MNHEY, CDR2 SMNVEV (reference sequence). The CDR3 is 13 amino acids. CDR3 coding DNA: TGTGCCAGCAGCCAAACTAGAACCAATGAGCAGTTCTTC. Its protein is CASSQTRTNEQFF.